The clone carrying this T cell receptor (beta chain) was seen a few times. The record originates from a study of HIV-infected patients and healthy controls. TCRdb redid the calling of the 5' RACE reads with MiXCR, one entry per CDR3 protein. Among approximately 67,000 distinct CDR3 sequences listed, roughly 16% were seen once. Germline loops: CDR1 SEHNR, CDR2 FQNEAQ (reference sequence). The V end lost 4 bases, the J end lost 6 bases, and 12 bases lay between the germline ends. This CDR3 has 13 amino acids. The chain uses TRBV7-9 and TRBJ1-2; D is possibly TRBD1 (6 bases). The sequencing sample was made of CD4+ T cells from blood. The sequence came from a human donor in good health. The CDR3 region is CASSSQGGNGYTF. The CDR3 DNA reads as TGTGCCAGCAGCTCCCAAGGGGGGAATGGCTACACCTTC.